This TCR beta chain was recorded in a study of T cell repertoires in cytomegalovirus infection. Concerning this clonotype itself: The antigen is unknown.

V was shortened by 0 bases and J by 6 bases, with 15 bases between the two germline ends. CDR1 LGHNA and CDR2 YSLEER come from the germline V gene. The CDR3 is 16 residues long. From the reads, TCRdb called clonotypes with MiXCR, one entry per CDR3 protein. The table shows about 890,000 distinct CDR3 sequences, with roughly 30% occurring only once. V is TRBV4-3 and J is TRBJ1-5, with D perhaps TRBD1 (5 bases). The specimen was cultured CD8+ T cells from PBMCs, collected from culture after CMV antigen stimulation. The TCR sequence derives from a human donor in good health (CMV status not recorded). Some clones in this sample may be carry-over from other donors' samples. The CDR3 DNA reads as TGCGCCAGCAGCCAAGACATGACAGTTGGGGGTCAGCCCCAGCATTTT. It yields the protein CASSQDMTVGGQPQHF.